Each of the 8 T cell receptor beta chains below was sequenced from the same sample in a study of control samples from healthy donors and cancer patients. Libraries were prepared by immunoSEQ multiplex PCR; TCRdb keeps only in-frame clonotypes and omits some of them. The data contain under 200,000 clones, roughly 90% of them singletons. The sequenced sample was blood. Receptors were obtained from a woman between 25 and 40 years old in good health.

The V call is TRBV5-4, the J call TRBJ1-2, with TRBD1 as a possible D gene (5 bases). The CDR3 loop spans 13 amino acids. Germline V gene sequence: CDR1 SGHNT, CDR2 YYREEE (reference sequence). V lost 4 bases to trimming and J lost 4 bases, with 11 bases between them. The CDR3 loop reads CASSPDSSYGYTF. The CDR3 DNA follows: TGTGCCAGCAGCCCCGACAGTTCCTATGGCTACACCTTC.

The V call is TRBV5-1, the J call TRBJ1-4; D might be TRBD1 (5 bases). Trimming took off 0 bases at V and 7 bases at J, with 10 bases between the two ends. CDR3 length: 14 residues. Germline V CDR1 and CDR2: SGHRS, YFSETQ. The CDR3 here is CASSLEGAGEKLFF. CDR3 bases: TGCGCCAGCAGCTTGGAAGGGGCGGGTGAAAAACTGTTTTTT.

V and J are TRBV10-2 and TRBJ2-5; 7 bases align to TRBD2. The germline gives CDR1 WSHSY, CDR2 SAAADI. V lost 2 bases to trimming and J lost 9 bases; unmatched junction nucleotides: 12. The CDR3 has 15 amino acids. CDR3 sequence (DNA): TGCGCCAGCAGTGAGACAGTTTTGGGGAGGGCGGCCCAGTACTTC. Its translation: CASSETVLGRAAQYF.

The chain has TRBV5-5 and TRBJ2-4, with D perhaps matching TRBD1 (5 bases). This CDR3 is 17 amino acids long. CDR1 SGHKS and CDR2 YYEKEE come from the germline V gene (reference sequence). The ends were cut back, 4 bases at V and 0 bases at J, with 17 bases in the middle. Written as DNA, the CDR3 is TGTGCCAGCAGCGGGGTGGGTGACAGTGTAGCCAAAAACATTCAGTACTTC. This codes for CASSGVGDSVAKNIQYF.

The chain links TRBV19 to TRBJ1-1, with D tentatively TRBD1 (6 bases). V was cut by 8 bases and J by 4 bases, with 17 bases left in between. The CDR3 length is 14 residues. Germline CDR1 is LNHDA and CDR2 is SQIVND (reference sequence). In DNA, the CDR3 is TGTGCCAGTTCCCTGGGAGGGGGAGGCACTGAAGCTTTCTTT. Encoded protein: CASSLGGGGTEAFF.

The genes are TRBV30 and TRBJ1-1; the match to TRBD1 covers 8 bases. CDR3 length: 14 amino acids. J gave up 7 bases and V 3 bases, and 10 bases lay outside the gene matches. CDR1 is GTSNPN, CDR2 SVGIG, per germline (reference sequence). CDR3 coding DNA: TGTGCCTGGAGGTACATGGACAGGGTTAATGAAGCTTTCTTT. This codes for CAWRYMDRVNEAFF.

The chain has TRBV10-3 and TRBJ1-1; TRBD1 aligns across 7 bases. Germline trimming cut 10 bases from V and 6 bases from J; bases unmatched to any gene: 11. Germline CDR1 and CDR2: ENHRY and SYGVKD. The CDR3 runs 13 residues. CDR3 coding DNA: TGTGCCACACATTCCAGGGGGGTCTCTGAAGCTTTCTTT. Its protein is CATHSRGVSEAFF.

The V call is TRBV27, the J call TRBJ2-1; tentative D call: TRBD1 (5 bases). Germline CDR1 is MNHEY and CDR2 is SMNVEV (reference sequence). The CDR3 consists of 13 residues. The ends were cut back, 7 bases at V and 5 bases at J, with 12 bases in the middle. The CDR3 DNA follows: TGTGCCAGCACTAAAGGGGCCCACAATGAGCAGTTCTTC. This sequence encodes CASTKGAHNEQFF.